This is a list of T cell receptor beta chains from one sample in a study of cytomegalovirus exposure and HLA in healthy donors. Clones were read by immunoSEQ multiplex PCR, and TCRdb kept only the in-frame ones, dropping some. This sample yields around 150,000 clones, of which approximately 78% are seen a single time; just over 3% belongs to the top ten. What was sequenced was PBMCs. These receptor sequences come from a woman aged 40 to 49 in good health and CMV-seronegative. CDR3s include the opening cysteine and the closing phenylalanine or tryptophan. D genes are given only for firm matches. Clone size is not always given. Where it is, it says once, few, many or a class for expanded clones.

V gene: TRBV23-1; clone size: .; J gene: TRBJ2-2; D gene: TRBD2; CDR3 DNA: TGCGCCAGCAGCCCACCGTCGGGAGGGACACTGAACACCGGGGAGCTGTTTTTT; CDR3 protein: CASSPPSGGTLNTGELFF
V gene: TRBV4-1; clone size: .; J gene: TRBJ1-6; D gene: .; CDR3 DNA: TGCGCCAGCAGTGGCAGGGAAAGCTCCTATAATTCACCCCTCCACTTT; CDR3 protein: CASSGRESSYNSPLHF
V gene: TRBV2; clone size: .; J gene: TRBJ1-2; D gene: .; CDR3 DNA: TGTGCCAGCAGACCTGACAGCGACTATGGCTACACCTTC; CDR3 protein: CASRPDSDYGYTF
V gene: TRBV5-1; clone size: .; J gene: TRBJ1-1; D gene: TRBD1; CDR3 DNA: TGCGCCAGCAGCGGGCGGACAGGGCTGAACACTGAAGCTTTCTTT; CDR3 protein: CASSGRTGLNTEAFF
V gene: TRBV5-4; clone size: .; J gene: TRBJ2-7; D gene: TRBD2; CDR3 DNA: TGTGCCAGCAGCTCTCTATCGACTAGCGGGGGGCCCTACGAGCAGTACTTC; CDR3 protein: CASSSLSTSGGPYEQYF
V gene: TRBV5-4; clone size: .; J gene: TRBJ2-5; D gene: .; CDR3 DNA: TGTGCCAGCAGCAGCCCACCATGGAGGCAAGAGACCCAGTACTTC; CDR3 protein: CASSSPPWRQETQYF
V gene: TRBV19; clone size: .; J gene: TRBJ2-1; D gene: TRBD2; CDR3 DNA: TGTGCCAGTAGTAAGAGGGGGACTAGCGGGGATGAGCAGTTCTTC; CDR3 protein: CASSKRGTSGDEQFF
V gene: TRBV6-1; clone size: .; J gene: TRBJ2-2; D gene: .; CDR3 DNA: TGTGCCAGCAGTACGCAGGGTCCCACCGGGGAGCTGTTTTTT; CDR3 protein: CASSTQGPTGELFF
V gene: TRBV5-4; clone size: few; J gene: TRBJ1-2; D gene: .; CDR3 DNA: TGTGCCAGCAGCTTAACCTACCGCAACGGCTACACCTTC; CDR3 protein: CASSLTYRNGYTF
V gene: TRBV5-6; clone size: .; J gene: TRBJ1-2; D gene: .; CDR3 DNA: TGTGCCAGCAGCTTGGAGGGCTTCCGGGGGTCCTCTGGCTACACCTTC; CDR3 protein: CASSLEGFRGSSGYTF
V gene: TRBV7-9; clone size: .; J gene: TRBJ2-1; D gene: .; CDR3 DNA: TGTGCCAGCAGCCCGGGTCTTTACGGAGGGCAGTTCTTC; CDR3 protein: CASSPGLYGGQFF
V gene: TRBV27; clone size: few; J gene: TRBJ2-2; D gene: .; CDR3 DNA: TGTGCCAGCAGTGTCAGACAGAGCACCGGGGAGCTGTTTTTT; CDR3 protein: CASSVRQSTGELFF
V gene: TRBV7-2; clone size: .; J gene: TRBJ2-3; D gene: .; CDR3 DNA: TGTGCCAGCAGCTACAATCTAGCTACTAGCACAGATACGCAGTATTTT; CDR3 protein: CASSYNLATSTDTQYF
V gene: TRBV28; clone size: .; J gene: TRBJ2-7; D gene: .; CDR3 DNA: TGTGCCAGCAGTTTATCGACGACACTCTCCTACGAGCAGTACTTC; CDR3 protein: CASSLSTTLSYEQYF
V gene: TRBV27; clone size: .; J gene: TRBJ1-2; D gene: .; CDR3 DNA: TGTGCCAGCAGTATATCCGGGGGAGCTAACTATGGCTACACCTTC; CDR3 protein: CASSISGGANYGYTF
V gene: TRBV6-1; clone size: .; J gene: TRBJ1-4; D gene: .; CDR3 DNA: TGTGCCATATCCCCCATCACTGCAACTAATGAAAAACTGTTTTTT; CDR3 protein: CAISPITATNEKLFF
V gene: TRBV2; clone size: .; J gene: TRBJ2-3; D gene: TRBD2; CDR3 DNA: TGTGCCAGCATGGAGAATAGAGCGGGAGTAAGCACAGATACGCAGTATTTT; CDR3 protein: CASMENRAGVSTDTQYF
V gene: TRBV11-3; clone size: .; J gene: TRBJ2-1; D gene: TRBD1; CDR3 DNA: TGTGCCAGCAGCTTATCGGGACAGGCTGACAATGAGCAGTTCTTC; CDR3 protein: CASSLSGQADNEQFF
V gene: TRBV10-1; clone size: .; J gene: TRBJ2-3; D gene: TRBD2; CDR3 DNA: TGCGCCAGCAGTGCTGTTGCGGGGGGTCCGGATACGCAGTATTTT; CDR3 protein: CASSAVAGGPDTQYF
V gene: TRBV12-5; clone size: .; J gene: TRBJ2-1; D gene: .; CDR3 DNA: TGTGCTAGTGGCTACGGGGATCAGCGTGAGCAGTTCTTC; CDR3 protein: CASGYGDQREQFF
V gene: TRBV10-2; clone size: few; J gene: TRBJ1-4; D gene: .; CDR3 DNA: TGCGCCAGCAATTCGGGACAAGGGGAAAAACTGTTTTTT; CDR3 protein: CASNSGQGEKLFF
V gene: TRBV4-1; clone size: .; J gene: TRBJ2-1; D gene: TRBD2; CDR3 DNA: TGCGCCAGCAGCCATGAGGCGAGCGGGGGCAGAGAGCAGTTCTTC; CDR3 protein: CASSHEASGGREQFF
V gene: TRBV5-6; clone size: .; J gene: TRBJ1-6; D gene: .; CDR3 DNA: TGTGCCAGCAGCTTGGGACAGACCAATTCACCCCTCCACTTT; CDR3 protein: CASSLGQTNSPLHF
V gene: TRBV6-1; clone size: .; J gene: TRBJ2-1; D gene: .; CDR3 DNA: TGTGCCAGCAGGAGGAGTGGCGCCCCCAATGAGCAGTTCTTC; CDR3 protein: CASRRSGAPNEQFF
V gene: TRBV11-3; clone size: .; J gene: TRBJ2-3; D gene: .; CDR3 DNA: TGTGCCAGCAGCTCCAGGGGAGATACGCAGTATTTT; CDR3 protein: CASSSRGDTQYF
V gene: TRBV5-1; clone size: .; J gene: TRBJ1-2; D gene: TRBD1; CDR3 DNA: TGCGCCAGCAGCGGACGACAGGGGACGTACTATGGCTACACCTTC; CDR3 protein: CASSGRQGTYYGYTF
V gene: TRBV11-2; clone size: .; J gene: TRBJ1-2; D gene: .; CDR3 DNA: TGTGCCAGCAGCTTAGATAGAGCCTTCTACACCTTC; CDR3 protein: CASSLDRAFYTF
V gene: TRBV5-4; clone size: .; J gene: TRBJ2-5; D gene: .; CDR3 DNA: TGTGCCAGCAGCTTAGACTTTGAGACCCAGTACTTC; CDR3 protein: CASSLDFETQYF
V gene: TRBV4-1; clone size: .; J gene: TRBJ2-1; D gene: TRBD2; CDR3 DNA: TGCGCCAGCAGATCGGGGGGGCGCGGGAATGAGCAGTTCTTC; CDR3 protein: CASRSGGRGNEQFF
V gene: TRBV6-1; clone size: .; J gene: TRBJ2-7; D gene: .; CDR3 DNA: TGTGCCAGCACATCCCTCTGGAGCTCCTACGAGCAGTACTTC; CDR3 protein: CASTSLWSSYEQYF
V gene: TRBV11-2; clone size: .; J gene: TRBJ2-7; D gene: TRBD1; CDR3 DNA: TGTGCCAGCAGCTCACAAAGCCACAGGGGCTACGAGCAGTACTTC; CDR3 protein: CASSSQSHRGYEQYF
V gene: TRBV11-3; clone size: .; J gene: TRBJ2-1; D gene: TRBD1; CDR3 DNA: TGTGCCAGCAGCGCCGGACAGGGGACCTACAATGAGCAGTTCTTC; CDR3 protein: CASSAGQGTYNEQFF
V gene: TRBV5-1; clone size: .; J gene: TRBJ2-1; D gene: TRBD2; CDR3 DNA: TGCGCCAGCAGCACTAGCGGGGGGGCCAATGAGCAGTTCTTC; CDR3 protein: CASSTSGGANEQFF
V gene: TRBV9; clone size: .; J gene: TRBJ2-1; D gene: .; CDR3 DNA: TGTGCCAGCAGCTCCCCCAGAAGGGGCGCCGACATATACAATGAGCAGTTCTTC; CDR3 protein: CASSSPRRGADIYNEQFF
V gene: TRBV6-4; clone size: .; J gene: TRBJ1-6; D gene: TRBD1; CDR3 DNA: TGTGCCAGCAGTCGGACAGGGGGTATCGATAATTCACCCCTCCACTTT; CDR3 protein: CASSRTGGIDNSPLHF
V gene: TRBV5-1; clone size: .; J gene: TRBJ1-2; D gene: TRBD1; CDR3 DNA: TGCGCCAGCAGCTTGAACAGGGGGAACTATGGCTACACCTTC; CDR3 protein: CASSLNRGNYGYTF
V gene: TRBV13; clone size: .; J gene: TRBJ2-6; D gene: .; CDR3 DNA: TGTGCCAGCAGCTTAAACAGGGCCTACTCTGGGGCCAACGTCCTGACTTTC; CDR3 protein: CASSLNRAYSGANVLTF
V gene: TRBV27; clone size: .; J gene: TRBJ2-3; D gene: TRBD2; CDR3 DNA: TGTGCCAGCAGTTTGGGACTAGCAGTCACAGATACGCAGTATTTT; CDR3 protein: CASSLGLAVTDTQYF
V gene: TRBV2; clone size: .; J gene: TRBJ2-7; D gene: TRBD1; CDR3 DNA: TGTGCCAGCAGTGTGGGGAGACAGGGGGCCTACGAGCAGTACTTC; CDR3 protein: CASSVGRQGAYEQYF
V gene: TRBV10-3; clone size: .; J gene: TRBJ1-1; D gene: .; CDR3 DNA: TGTGCCATCAGTGAGCCGAACAGGGCTGAAGCTTTCTTT; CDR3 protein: CAISEPNRAEAFF
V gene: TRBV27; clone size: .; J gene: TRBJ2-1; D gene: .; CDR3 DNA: TGTGCCAGCAGTTTAAGCGGACAGGGAGGGTTGAATGAGCAGTTCTTC; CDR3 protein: CASSLSGQGGLNEQFF
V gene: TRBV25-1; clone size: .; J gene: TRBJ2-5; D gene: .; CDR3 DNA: TGTGCCAGCGGCCAGGGCAGGTCCCAAGAGACCCAGTACTTC; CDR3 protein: CASGQGRSQETQYF
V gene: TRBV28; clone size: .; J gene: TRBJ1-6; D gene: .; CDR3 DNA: TGTGCCAGCAGTCCGGCGGGACTCTCGTGGGGATCACCCCTCCACTTT; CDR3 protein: CASSPAGLSWGSPLHF
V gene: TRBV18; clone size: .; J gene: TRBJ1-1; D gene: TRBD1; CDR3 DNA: TGTGCCAGCTCACGACAGGGGGCGGATGGGACTGAAGCTTTCTTT; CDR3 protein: CASSRQGADGTEAFF
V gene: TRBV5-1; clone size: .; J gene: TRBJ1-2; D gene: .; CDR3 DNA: TGCGCCAGCAGCTTGACCGCGGGGTCCCCCTATGGCTACACCTTC; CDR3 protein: CASSLTAGSPYGYTF
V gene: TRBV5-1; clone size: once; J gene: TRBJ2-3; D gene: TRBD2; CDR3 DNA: TGCGCCAGCAGCATCGGACGGTTTAGCGGGGGGGTTCGCACAGATACGCAGTATTTT; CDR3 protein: CASSIGRFSGGVRTDTQYF